A selection of T cell receptor beta chains follows, all from one sample in a study of T cells in Graves' hyperthyroidism and ophthalmopathy. TCRdb passed the multiplex PCR reads through MiXCR, listing each CDR3 protein once. The sample includes nearly 600,000 distinct CDR3 sequences, roughly 13% of them seen just once. Source material: blood. The origin of the receptors is a woman younger than 45 with Graves' hyperthyroidism that later progressed to Graves' ophthalmopathy. The CDR3 runs from the conserved cysteine through the conserved F or W. A D gene is named only where the DNA matches it firmly. Clone size is shown for a subset of rows, as once, few, many or a class of expanded clone.

D gene,J gene,V gene,clone size,CDR3 protein,CDR3 DNA
-,TRBJ1-6,TRBV27,-,CASSPTGTLYNSPLHF,TGTGCCAGCAGCCCTACCGGGACACTCTATAATTCACCCCTCCACTTT
TRBD2,TRBJ2-1,TRBV7-9,many,CASSLTSTSGRVYNEQFF,TGTGCCAGCAGCTTAACTTCAACTAGCGGGAGGGTGTACAATGAGCAGTTCTTC
-,TRBJ1-5,TRBV28,-,CASTSAATAGINQPQHF,TGTGCCAGCACTTCAGCCGCAACGGCAGGAATCAATCAGCCCCAGCATTTT
-,TRBJ1-2,TRBV6-2/TRBV6-3,many,CASSYSTGPAYGYTF,TGTGCCAGCAGTTACTCTACGGGACCCGCCTATGGCTACACCTTC
TRBD1,TRBJ2-7,TRBV12-5,many,CASGLEGQSYEQYF,TGTGCTAGTGGTTTGGAGGGACAGAGCTACGAGCAGTACTTC
-,TRBJ1-1,TRBV7-9,many,CASSRGGGEAFF,TGTGCCAGCAGCAGGGGTGGAGGGGAAGCTTTCTTT
TRBD1,TRBJ2-5,TRBV7-9,few,CASRVVGQGTQETQYF,TGTGCCAGCAGGGTCGTTGGACAGGGGACTCAAGAGACCCAGTACTTC
-,TRBJ1-1,TRBV20-1,-,CSARVQNTEAFF,TGCAGTGCTAGAGTCCAGAACACTGAAGCTTTCTTT
-,TRBJ2-1,TRBV10-3,many,CAISEERASSYNEQFF,TGTGCCATCAGTGAGGAGCGGGCCAGCTCCTACAATGAGCAGTTCTTC
-,TRBJ2-1,TRBV20-1,-,CSARDHYGGVDNEQFF,TGCAGTGCTAGAGATCATTACGGGGGCGTCGACAATGAGCAGTTCTTC
-,TRBJ1-5,TRBV19,few,CASSLGQILNQPQHF,TGTGCCAGTAGTCTAGGACAGATACTCAATCAGCCCCAGCATTTT
-,TRBJ2-7,TRBV6-1,-,CASRYSGSYEQYF,TGTGCCAGCAGGTACAGCGGGTCCTACGAGCAGTACTTC
TRBD1,TRBJ2-7,TRBV5-1,many,CASSPTAGTGGYEQYF,TGCGCCAGCAGCCCGACGGCCGGGACAGGGGGCTACGAGCAGTACTTC
TRBD2,TRBJ2-7,TRBV11-3,many,CASRSGLAGGKGYEQYF,TGTGCCAGCAGGTCGGGACTAGCGGGAGGTAAAGGCTACGAGCAGTACTTC
-,TRBJ2-7,TRBV5-1,many,CASSLAPTTGGEAYEQYF,TGCGCCAGCAGCTTGGCCCCCACCACCGGGGGTGAAGCCTACGAGCAGTACTTC
TRBD2,TRBJ2-1,TRBV11-3,many,CASSLVTTSGAYNEQFF,TGTGCCAGCAGCTTAGTGACTACTAGCGGAGCCTACAATGAGCAGTTCTTC
-,TRBJ2-1,TRBV6-1,many,CASTGNNEQFF,TGTGCCAGCACTGGGAACAATGAGCAGTTCTTC
TRBD1,TRBJ2-7,TRBV11-2,-,CASSRLQGQSSYEQYF,TGTGCCAGCAGCCGTTTACAGGGGCAAAGCTCCTACGAGCAGTACTTC
TRBD1,TRBJ1-5,TRBV4-2,many,CASSQEGQLNQPQHF,TGTGCCAGCAGCCAAGAGGGACAGCTCAATCAGCCCCAGCATTTT
-,TRBJ1-1,TRBV6-5,-,CASSYSIRNTEAFF,TGTGCCAGCAGTTACTCGATAAGGAACACTGAAGCTTTCTTT
-,TRBJ2-1,TRBV5-1,many,CASSLTSGFNEQFF,TGCGCCAGCAGCCTTACCTCGGGTTTCAATGAGCAGTTCTTC
-,TRBJ2-1,TRBV7-2,few,CVSSLFLEEQFF,TGTGTCAGCAGCTTATTTCTCGAGGAGCAGTTCTTC
-,TRBJ2-5,TRBV6-2/TRBV6-3,-,CASNPPPGRQQETQYF,TGTGCCAGCAATCCCCCGCCGGGACGCCAGCAAGAGACCCAGTACTTC
TRBD1,TRBJ1-4,TRBV7-6,many,CASSPGQGSEKLFF,TGTGCCAGCAGCCCGGGACAGGGCAGCGAAAAACTGTTTTTT
-,TRBJ1-3,TRBV30,many,CAWRGEWYARNTIYF,TGTGCCTGGAGGGGGGAATGGTACGCGCGAAACACCATATATTTT
-,TRBJ2-1,TRBV7-9,-,CASSLALWSGDEQFF,TGTGCCAGCAGCTTAGCTTTATGGTCCGGGGATGAGCAGTTCTTC
-,TRBJ1-2,TRBV3-1,-,CASSRGRADYGYTF,TGTGCCAGCAGCCGGGGCAGGGCGGACTATGGCTACACCTTC
-,TRBJ1-2,TRBV9,few,CASSVGEAGTSYGYTF,TGTGCCAGCAGCGTAGGGGAGGCTGGGACCAGCTATGGCTACACCTTC
-,TRBJ1-1,TRBV7-2,many,CASSFLQGRSLGEAFF,TGTGCCAGCAGCTTCCTCCAGGGACGGTCGCTAGGGGAAGCTTTCTTT
TRBD2,TRBJ2-1,TRBV9,-,CASSALAGVGYNEQFF,TGTGCCAGCAGCGCACTAGCGGGAGTGGGGTACAATGAGCAGTTCTTC
-,TRBJ2-1,TRBV3-1,-,CASSQEWVGGRFF,TGTGCCAGCAGCCAAGAATGGGTGGGGGGGCGGTTCTTC
-,TRBJ2-1,TRBV7-9,many,CASVSSGGHEQFF,TGTGCCAGCGTCTCCTCGGGGGGCCATGAGCAGTTCTTC
-,TRBJ1-2,TRBV12-3/TRBV12-4,few,CASSFARRGYTF,TGTGCCAGCAGTTTCGCTAGACGCGGCTACACCTTC
-,TRBJ1-2,TRBV18,many,CASSEDTYYGYTF,TGTGCCAGCTCAGAGGACACCTACTATGGCTACACCTTC
-,TRBJ1-1,TRBV10-3,few,CAIGARGETEAFF,TGTGCCATCGGTGCCAGGGGCGAAACTGAAGCTTTCTTT
-,TRBJ1-2,TRBV29-1,many,CSVETGAAYGYTF,TGCAGCGTTGAAACGGGGGCAGCTTATGGCTACACCTTC
-,TRBJ1-6,TRBV30,many,CAWRTGNNSPLHF,TGTGCCTGGAGAACAGGCAATAATTCACCCCTCCACTTT
TRBD2,TRBJ2-5,TRBV5-1,-,CASSWRGGSGETQYF,TGCGCCAGCAGCTGGAGGGGCGGGAGTGGTGAGACCCAGTACTTC
-,TRBJ1-2,TRBV7-2,few,CASSLGGINYGYTF,TGTGCCAGCAGCTTAGGAGGAATTAACTATGGCTACACCTTC
-,TRBJ2-1,TRBV6-2/TRBV6-3,many,CASSYTREFSEQFF,TGTGCCAGCAGTTACACACGGGAATTTAGTGAGCAGTTCTTC
TRBD1,TRBJ1-2,TRBV10-3,many,CAISEGTALYGYTF,TGTGCCATCAGTGAGGGGACAGCACTCTATGGCTACACCTTC
-,TRBJ2-7,TRBV7-9,-,CASTPLTYEQYF,TGTGCCAGCACCCCGTTGACCTACGAGCAGTACTTC
-,TRBJ2-1,TRBV20-1,few,CSMGGGGNQLNEQFF,TGCAGTATGGGAGGGGGAGGGAACCAACTAAATGAGCAGTTCTTC
TRBD2,TRBJ2-2,TRBV20-1,many,CSAATLAGGPERVAGELFF,TGCAGTGCAGCTACTCTAGCGGGAGGGCCCGAACGAGTCGCCGGGGAGCTGTTTTTT
TRBD1,TRBJ2-3,TRBV11-2,many,CASSSYRGKNADTQYF,TGTGCCAGCAGCTCTTACAGGGGGAAAAATGCAGATACGCAGTATTTT
TRBD1,TRBJ1-1,TRBV29-1,many,CSVSDRGPQNTEAFF,TGCAGCGTTTCGGACAGGGGGCCCCAGAACACTGAAGCTTTCTTT
-,TRBJ2-3,TRBV20-1,many,CSANEAGGSTDTQYF,TGCAGTGCTAATGAGGCCGGCGGAAGCACAGATACGCAGTATTTT
-,TRBJ2-7,TRBV29-1,many,CSVGGASYEQYF,TGCAGCGTTGGTGGGGCCTCCTACGAGCAGTACTTC
-,TRBJ1-1,TRBV6-1,many,CASSLREVRQAFF,TGTGCCAGCAGCCTACGAGAGGTCAGGCAAGCTTTCTTT
-,TRBJ2-1,TRBV5-1,many,CASSPGQYNEQFF,TGCGCCAGCAGCCCAGGACAGTACAATGAGCAGTTCTTC
-,TRBJ1-5,TRBV11-2,few,CASSLSRGQPQHF,TGTGCCAGCAGCTTGAGCAGGGGTCAGCCCCAGCATTTT
TRBD2,TRBJ2-1,TRBV20-1,many,CSASPSGRGNEQFF,TGCAGTGCCTCTCCTAGCGGGAGGGGAAATGAGCAGTTCTTC
TRBD1,TRBJ2-5,TRBV5-1,-,CASSFRQGGETQYF,TGCGCCAGCAGCTTTAGACAGGGGGGAGAGACCCAGTACTTC
-,TRBJ2-7,TRBV19,many,CASSIRSGGASSEQYF,TGTGCCAGTAGTATCCGTAGCGGAGGCGCCTCCTCCGAGCAGTACTTC
-,TRBJ2-1,TRBV7-3,many,CASSALQGRHEQFF,TGTGCCAGCAGCGCACTTCAGGGTCGCCATGAGCAGTTCTTC
-,TRBJ2-3,TRBV20-1,many,CSARVPSAPSTDTQYF,TGCAGTGCTAGAGTACCTAGCGCCCCTAGCACAGATACGCAGTATTTT
-,TRBJ2-6,TRBV20-1,many,CSARSRDWGSGANVLTF,TGCAGTGCTAGATCAAGGGATTGGGGATCCGGGGCCAACGTCCTGACTTTC
-,TRBJ1-2,TRBV28,many,CASSPQVRGYTF,TGTGCCAGCAGTCCCCAAGTTAGGGGCTACACCTTC
-,TRBJ2-7,TRBV11-3,many,CASSFHTGSEQYF,TGTGCCAGCAGCTTCCATACAGGGAGCGAGCAGTACTTC
TRBD1,TRBJ2-7,TRBV10-1,few,CASGTGTGRYEQYF,TGCGCCAGCGGGACCGGGACAGGCCGCTACGAGCAGTACTTC